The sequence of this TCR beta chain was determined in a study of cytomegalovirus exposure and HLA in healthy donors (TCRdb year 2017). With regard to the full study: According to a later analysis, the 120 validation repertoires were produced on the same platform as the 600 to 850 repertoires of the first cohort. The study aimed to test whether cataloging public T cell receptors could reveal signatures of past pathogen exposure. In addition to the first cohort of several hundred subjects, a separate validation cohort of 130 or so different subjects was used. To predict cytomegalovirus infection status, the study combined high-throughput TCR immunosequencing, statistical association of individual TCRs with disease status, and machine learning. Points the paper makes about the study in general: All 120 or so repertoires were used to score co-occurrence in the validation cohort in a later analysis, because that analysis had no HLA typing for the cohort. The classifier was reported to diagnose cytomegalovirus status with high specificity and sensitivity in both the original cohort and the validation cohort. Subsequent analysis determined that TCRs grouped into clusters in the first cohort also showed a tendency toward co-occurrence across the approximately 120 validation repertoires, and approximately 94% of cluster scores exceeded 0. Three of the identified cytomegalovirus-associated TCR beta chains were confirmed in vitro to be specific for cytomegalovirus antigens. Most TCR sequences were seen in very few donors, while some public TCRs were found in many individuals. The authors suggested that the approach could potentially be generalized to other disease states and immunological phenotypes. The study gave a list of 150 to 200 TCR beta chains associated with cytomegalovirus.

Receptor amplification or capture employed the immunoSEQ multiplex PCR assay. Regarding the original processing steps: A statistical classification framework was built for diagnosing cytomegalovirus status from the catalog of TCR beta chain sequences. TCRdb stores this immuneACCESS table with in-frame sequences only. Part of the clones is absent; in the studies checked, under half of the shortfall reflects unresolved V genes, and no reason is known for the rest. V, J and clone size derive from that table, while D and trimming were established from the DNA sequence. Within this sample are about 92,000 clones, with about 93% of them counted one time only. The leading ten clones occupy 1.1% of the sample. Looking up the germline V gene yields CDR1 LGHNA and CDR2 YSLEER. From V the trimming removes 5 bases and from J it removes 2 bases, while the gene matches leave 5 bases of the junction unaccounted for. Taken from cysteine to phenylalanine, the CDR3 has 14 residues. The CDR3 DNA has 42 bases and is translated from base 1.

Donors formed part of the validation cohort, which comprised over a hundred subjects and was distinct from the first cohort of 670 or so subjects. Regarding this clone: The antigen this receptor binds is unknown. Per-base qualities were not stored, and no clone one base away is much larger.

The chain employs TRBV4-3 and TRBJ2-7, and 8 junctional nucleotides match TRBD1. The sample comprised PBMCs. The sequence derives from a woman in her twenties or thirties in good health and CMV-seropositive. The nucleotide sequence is TGCGCCAGCAGCATACGGACAGGGACCTACGAGCAGTACTTC. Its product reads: CASSIRTGTYEQYF.